These 23 T cell receptor beta chains came from one sample sequenced in a study of molecular identifiers for immune sequencing clone quantification (dated by TCRdb to between 2017 and 2018). The library was made by PCR. The listed sequencing device is Illumina HiSeq 4000. Clones were called with MiXCR by TCRdb after fastp trimmed the public reads at Q25, and only in-frame beta chains were retained. Under each unique CDR3 protein, matching rows form one entry showing the most common genes and DNA. For this sample the table gives about 320,000 distinct CDR3 sequences, of which over 20% were detected only once. The ten largest clones take up about 0.81% of the sample. The sample taken for sequencing was naive CD8+ T cells from blood, with Jurkat cell RNA spiked in. The sample's cell subset or site label, in plain terms: FACS-sorted CD8+CD4-CCR7+CD45RA+ naive T cells. These receptors were taken from a human donor in good health. Some libraries in this study had Jurkat cell RNA spiked in.

Ten or more counts support this clonotype. The chain combines TRBV24-1 with TRBJ2-3, with D hard to call. Per germline, CDR1 KGHDR and CDR2 SFDVKD. The CDR3 consists of 15 residues. V dropped 4 bases and J dropped 6 bases, with 16 bases sitting between them. This CDR3 is CATSESGPPGDTQYF. For the CDR3, the DNA is TGTGCCACCAGTGAATCTGGACCCCCAGGCGATACGCAGTATTTT.

This clonotype was detected only a few times. V usage is TRBV15 and J usage is TRBJ2-1; 9 bases fit TRBD2. The V gene end was trimmed by 4 bases and the J gene end by 4 bases; junction bases not matched to a gene: 2. Germline V lookup: CDR1 LNHNV, CDR2 YYDKDF (reference sequence). CDR3 length: 14 residues. The CDR3 DNA follows: TGTGCCACCAGCACTCTAGCGGGGTACAATGAGCAGTTCTTC. It codes for CATSTLAGYNEQFF.

The sample holds many counts of this clonotype. The V gene is TRBV6-5, the J gene TRBJ1-5, with D uncertain. The CDR3 sequence is 15 residues long. V was cut by 0 bases and J by 4 bases, with 10 bases left in between. Germline V gene data show CDR1 as MNHEY and CDR2 as SVGAGI. As DNA, the CDR3 is TGTGCCAGCAGTTACTCGACACCAGAAAATCAGCCCCAGCATTTT. Encoded protein: CASSYSTPENQPQHF.

Remarks on this clonotype: A much bigger clone sits one base away, suggesting this may be a read error. The chain couples TRBV28 to TRBJ1-5; D remains ambiguous. V was pared by 8 bases and J by 7 bases, with 24 bases between. In germline, CDR1 is MDHEN, CDR2 SYDVKM. The CDR3 runs 16 residues. The CDR3 DNA is TGTGCCAGCGGTACCCGCCGACGCGAAGTAGGGCAGCCCCAGCATTTT. It specifies CASGTRRREVGQPQHF. Based on the CDR3 plus reference TRBV28 and TRBJ1-5, the full variable domain is DVKVTQSSRYLVKRTGEKVFLECVQDMDHENMFWYRQDPGLGLRLIYFSYDVKMKEKGDIPEGYSVSREKKERFSLILESASTNQTSMYLCASGTRRREVGQPQHFGDGTRLSIL.

This clonotype was recorded at least ten times. J is TRBJ1-1 and V is TRBV6-5, with unresolved D. V lost 8 bases, J lost 4 bases, and 14 bases lay in between. The CDR3 is 13 amino acids. Germline CDR1 reads MNHEY; CDR2 reads SVGAGI. CDR3 residues: CASEDGGGTEAFF. The CDR3 coding sequence is TGTGCCAGCGAAGACGGAGGAGGCACTGAAGCTTTCTTT.

Of note for this clonotype: This could be a read error, since a much larger clone is one nucleotide away. The chain combines TRBV7-9 with TRBJ1-4, with TRBD1 matching 11 bases. The germline CDR1 and CDR2 sequences are SEHNR and FQNEAQ (reference sequence). The CDR3 length is 17 residues. CDR3 residues: CASSNRDRGIANEKPFF. The CDR3 DNA sequence: TGTGCCAGCAGCAACCGGGACAGGGGGATCGCGAATGAAAAACCGTTTTTT.

This clonotype turned up a few times. The gene calls are TRBV12-3 or TRBV12-4 and TRBJ1-1; TRBD1 might be the D (6 bases). V gave up 4 bases and J gave up 1 base, with 16 bases separating them. The CDR3 runs 16 residues. CDR3 nucleotide sequence: TGTGCCAGCAGTTCCAGGGGCGGGATGGGGAACACTGAAGCTTTCTTT. Residues: CASSSRGGMGNTEAFF.

On this clonotype: A single base separates this from a much larger clone, so it may be a read error. The chain uses TRBV7-2 and TRBJ2-2, with 10 bases identical to TRBD2. The germline gives CDR1 SGHTA, CDR2 FQGNSA. J lost 4 bases, V lost 2 bases, and 4 bases had no gene match. There are 16 residues in the CDR3. CDR3 sequence reads: CASSLSQRGGTGELFF. The CDR3 region has the DNA TGTGCCAGCAGCTTAAGTCAGCGGGGGGGCACCGGGGAGCTGTTTTTT.

Notes on this clonotype: A single base separates this from a much larger clone, so it may be a read error. The chain has TRBV7-9 and TRBJ2-3; 10 bases match TRBD1. CDR3 length: 17 residues. Trimming removed 4 bases from V and 0 bases from J; junction bases left unmatched: 7. Per the germline V gene, CDR1 is SEHNR and CDR2 is FQNEAQ (reference sequence). The CDR3 protein is CASSSPTGGRSTDTQYF. The DNA of the CDR3 is TGTGCCAGCAGCTCCCCGACAGGGGGCCGGAGCACAGATACGCAGTATTTT.

Turning to this clonotype: This CDR3 is missing its conserved last phenylalanine or tryptophan, likely due to a read error. The chain has TRBV7-2 and TRBJ2-3; 9 bases align to TRBD2. V lost 4 bases, J lost 3 bases, and 8 bases stayed unmatched. The CDR3 has 16 residues. Per the germline V gene, CDR1 is SGHTA and CDR2 is FQGNSA. The CDR3 spells CASSSLREGPTDTQYS. Here the CDR3 DNA reads TGTGCCAGCAGCTCATTGCGGGAGGGCCCGACAGATACGCAGTATTCT.

This clonotype came up many times. V is TRBV4-2 and J is TRBJ2-7, with TRBD2 identical over 7 bases. This CDR3 contains 14 residues. The V gene end was trimmed by 0 bases and the J gene end by 3 bases; junction bases not matched to a gene: 2. From germline, CDR1 is LGHNA and CDR2 YNFKEQ. CDR3 protein: CASSQDGGGYEQYF. In DNA form, the CDR3 reads TGTGCCAGCAGCCAAGATGGGGGGGGCTACGAGCAGTACTTC.

As concerns this clonotype: This may arise from a read error, as a much more abundant clone is one base away. This rearrangement joins TRBV7-9 to TRBJ2-5; D ambiguous. CDR1 is SEHNR, CDR2 FQNEAQ, per germline (reference sequence). The CDR3 length is 17 residues. Trimming left V 1 base short and J 1 base short, with 16 bases between. This CDR3 reads CASSLGNDLRLQETQYF. For the CDR3, the DNA is TGTGCCAGCAGCTTAGGCAACGACTTGAGGCTCCAAGAGACCCAGTACTTC. Drawing the rest from reference TRBV7-9 and TRBJ2-5, the complete variable domain is DTGVSQNPRHKITKRGQNVTFRCDPISEHNRLYWYRQTLGQGPEFLTYFQNEAQLEKSRLLSDRFSAERPKGSFSTLEIQRTEQGDSAMYLCASSLGNDLRLQETQYFGPGTRLLVL.

This clonotype was detected ten times or more. V and J are TRBV6-2 or TRBV6-3 and TRBJ1-5; maybe TRBD1 (5 bases). Germline V gives CDR1 MNHEY, CDR2 SVGEGT. Trimming shortened V by 6 bases and J by 3 bases, and 12 bases separated the two germline ends. The CDR3 totals 14 residues. The CDR3 nucleotides read TGTGCCAGCAGGACGCCAGGGTCCAATCAGCCCCAGCATTTT. The encoded protein is CASRTPGSNQPQHF.

This clonotype came up once. A much larger clonotype is one base distant, so this may be a read error. This chain uses TRBV6-5 with TRBJ2-4, with TRBD1 identical over 7 bases. Germline values: CDR1 MNHEY, CDR2 SVGAGI. CDR3 length: 17 residues. Unmatched junction bases numbered 12, after V lost 5 bases and J lost 2 bases. CDR3 DNA: TGTGCCAGCAGTCACACGATACAGGGGAAGACCAAAAACATTCAGTACTTC. This codes for CASSHTIQGKTKNIQYF.

This clonotype was picked up many times. The V gene is TRBV19, the J gene TRBJ2-2; D gene uncertain. This CDR3 region has 15 residues. The V end was cut by 3 bases, the J end by 4 bases, with 12 bases between. Germline V gives CDR1 LNHDA, CDR2 SQIVND (reference sequence). Here the CDR3 DNA reads TGTGCCAGTAGTATGAGTCACAGAACCACCGGGGAGCTGTTTTTT. Its translation is CASSMSHRTTGELFF.

In this sample, this clonotype turned up many times. The CDR3 spells CSAGDTSSTDTQYF. The CDR3 nucleotides are TGCAGTGCCGGGGACACCTCTAGCACAGATACGCAGTATTTT. The rearrangement uses TRBV20-1 and TRBJ2-3, with a possible D match to TRBD1 (6 bases). V was shortened by 6 bases and J by 0 bases, with 13 bases between the two germline ends. The CDR3 covers 14 residues. CDR1 DFQATT and CDR2 SNEGSKA come from the germline V gene (reference sequence).

This clonotype was found many times. This chain uses TRBV7-9 with TRBJ2-3, with no clear D. Germline CDR1 is SEHNR and CDR2 is FQNEAQ (reference sequence). The CDR3 runs to 14 residues. The ends were cut back, 5 bases at V and 3 bases at J, with 12 bases in the middle. The DNA for the CDR3 is TGTGCCAGCAGCAGTAGTGTGGGGACAGATACGCAGTATTTT. Protein sequence: CASSSSVGTDTQYF.

In the case of this clonotype: A much larger clonotype is one base distant, so this may be a read error. V usage is TRBV3-1 and J usage is TRBJ1-1, with D perhaps matching TRBD1 (6 bases). Germline values: CDR1 LGHDT, CDR2 YNNKEL (reference sequence). V lost 0 bases and J 5 bases, leaving 16 bases between the germline ends. CDR3 length: 16 amino acids. Here the CDR3 DNA reads TGTGCCAGCAGCCAAGATGGGGTGGGGGGCCGGACTGAAGCTTTCTTT. Residues: CASSQDGVGGRTEAFF.

This clonotype was counted at least ten times. The rearrangement joins TRBV13 to TRBJ2-7; 7 nucleotides align to TRBD2. This CDR3 has 15 amino acids. Germline loops: CDR1 PRHDT, CDR2 FYEKMQ (reference sequence). The ends lost 5 bases at V and 0 bases at J; junction bases unmatched: 7. The CDR3 DNA sequence: TGTGCCAGCAGCCCCATGACGGGAGGCTCCTACGAGCAGTACTTC. It specifies CASSPMTGGSYEQYF. The full variable domain, completed using reference TRBV13 and TRBJ2-7, is AAGVIQSPRHLIKEKRETATLKCYPIPRHDTVYWYQQGPGQDPQFLISFYEKMQSDKGSIPDRFSAQQFSDYHSELNMSSLELGDSALYFCASSPMTGGSYEQYFGPGTRLTVT.

The V gene is TRBV5-1, the J gene TRBJ2-3; 7 bases are a match to TRBD1. V shed 3 bases and J 5 bases; nucleotides not matched to a gene: 12. This CDR3 has 16 amino acids. The germline V gene has CDR1 SGHRS and CDR2 YFSETQ. The DNA for the CDR3 is TGCGCCAGCAGCTATTTTACAGGGGACCTCGAAGATACGCAGTATTTT. Translation: CASSYFTGDLEDTQYF. The full variable domain, with the rest looked up from reference TRBV5-1 and TRBJ2-3, is KAGVTQTPRYLIKTRGQQVTLSCSPISGHRSVSWYQQTPGQGLQFLFEYFSETQRNKGNFPGRFSGRQFSNSRSEMNVSTLELGDSALYLCASSYFTGDLEDTQYFGPGTRLTVL.

This clonotype was detected many times. V and J are TRBV6-6 and TRBJ2-4, with D maybe TRBD2 (6 bases). This CDR3 region has 15 residues. The germline CDR1 and CDR2 sequences are MNHNY and SVGAGI (reference sequence). V was trimmed by 0 bases and J by 8 bases, leaving 14 bases between them. The CDR3 protein is CASSYSPGTVDIQYF. CDR3 DNA sequence: TGTGCCAGCAGTTACTCCCCGGGGACTGTCGACATTCAGTACTTC.

In this sample, this clonotype turned up many times. The chain uses TRBV9 and TRBJ2-3; D remains ambiguous. The V end lost 0 bases, the J end lost 6 bases, and 5 bases lay between the germline ends. This CDR3 comprises 12 residues. CDR1 and CDR2 (germline): SGDLS, YYNGEE. CDR3 sequence: CASSVEGDTQYF. The CDR3 DNA sequence: TGTGCCAGCAGCGTAGAAGGGGATACGCAGTATTTT.

Many counts were recorded for this clonotype. The chain couples TRBV27 to TRBJ2-7, with D possibly TRBD2 on 5 matching bases. Trimming left V 3 bases short and J 3 bases short, with 12 bases between. In germline, CDR1 is MNHEY, CDR2 SMNVEV (reference sequence). The CDR3 has 14 residues. CDR3 nucleotides: TGTGCCAGCAGTTTCCAGGACTCCGGCTACGAGCAGTACTTC. It yields the protein CASSFQDSGYEQYF.